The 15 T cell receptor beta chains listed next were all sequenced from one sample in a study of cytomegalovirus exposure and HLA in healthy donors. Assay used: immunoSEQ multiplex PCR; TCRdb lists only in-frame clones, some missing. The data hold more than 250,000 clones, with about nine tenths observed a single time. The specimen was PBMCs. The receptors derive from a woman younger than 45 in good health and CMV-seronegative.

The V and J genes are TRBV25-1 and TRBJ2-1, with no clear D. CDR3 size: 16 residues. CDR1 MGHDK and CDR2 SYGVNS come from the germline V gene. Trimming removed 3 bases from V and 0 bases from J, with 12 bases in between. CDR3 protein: CASSEITDSSYNEQFF. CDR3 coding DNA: TGTGCCAGCAGTGAGATCACAGATAGCTCCTACAATGAGCAGTTCTTC.

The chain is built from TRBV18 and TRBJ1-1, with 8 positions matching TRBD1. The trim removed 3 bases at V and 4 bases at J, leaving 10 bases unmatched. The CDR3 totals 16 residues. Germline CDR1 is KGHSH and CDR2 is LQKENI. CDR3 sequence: CASSPSQGAMVTEAFF. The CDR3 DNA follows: TGTGCCAGCTCACCCTCGCAGGGGGCGATGGTCACTGAAGCTTTCTTT.

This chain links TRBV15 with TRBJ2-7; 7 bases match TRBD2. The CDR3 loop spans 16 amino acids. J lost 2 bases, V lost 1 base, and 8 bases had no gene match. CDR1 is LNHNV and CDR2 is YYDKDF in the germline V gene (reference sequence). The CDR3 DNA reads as TGTGCCACCAGCAGAGCGCCTTGGGGGGGGACCTACGAGCAGTACTTC. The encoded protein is CATSRAPWGGTYEQYF.

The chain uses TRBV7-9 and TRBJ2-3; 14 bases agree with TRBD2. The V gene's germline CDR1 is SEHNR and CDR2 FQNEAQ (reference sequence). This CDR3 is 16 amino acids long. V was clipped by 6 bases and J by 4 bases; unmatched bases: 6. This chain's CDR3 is CASRTGTSGSPDTQYF. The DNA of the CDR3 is TGTGCCAGCAGGACCGGGACTAGCGGGAGTCCAGATACGCAGTATTTT. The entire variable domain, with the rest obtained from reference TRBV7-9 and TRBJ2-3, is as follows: DTGVSQNPRHKITKRGQNVTFRCDPISEHNRLYWYRQTLGQGPEFLTYFQNEAQLEKSRLLSDRFSAERPKGSFSTLEIQRTEQGDSAMYLCASRTGTSGSPDTQYFGPGTRLTVL.

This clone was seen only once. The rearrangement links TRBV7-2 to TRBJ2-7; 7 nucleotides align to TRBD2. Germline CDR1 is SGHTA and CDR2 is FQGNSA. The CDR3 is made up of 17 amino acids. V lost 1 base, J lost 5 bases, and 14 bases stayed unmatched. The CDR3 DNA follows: TGTGCCAGCAGCTTAGAAGGCCAGAGACGGACTAGAAACGAGCAGTACTTC. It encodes CASSLEGQRRTRNEQYF.

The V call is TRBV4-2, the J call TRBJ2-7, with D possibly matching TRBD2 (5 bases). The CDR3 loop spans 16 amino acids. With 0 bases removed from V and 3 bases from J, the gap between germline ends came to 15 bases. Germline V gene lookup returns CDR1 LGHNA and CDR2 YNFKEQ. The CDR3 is CASSQDRTEGFYEQYF. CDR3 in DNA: TGTGCCAGCAGCCAAGACCGGACCGAGGGATTCTACGAGCAGTACTTC.

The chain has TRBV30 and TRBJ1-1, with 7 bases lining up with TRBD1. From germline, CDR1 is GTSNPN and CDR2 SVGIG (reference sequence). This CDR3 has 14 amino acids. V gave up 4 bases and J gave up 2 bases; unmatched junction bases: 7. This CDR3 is CAWTTTGYNTEAFF. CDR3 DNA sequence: TGTGCCTGGACCACGACAGGGTATAACACTGAAGCTTTCTTT.

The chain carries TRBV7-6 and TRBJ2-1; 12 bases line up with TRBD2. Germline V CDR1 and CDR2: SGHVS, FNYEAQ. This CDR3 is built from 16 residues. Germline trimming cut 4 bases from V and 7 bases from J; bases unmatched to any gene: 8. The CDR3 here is CASSSRRTSGKNEQFF. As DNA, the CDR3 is TGTGCCAGCAGCTCCCGGAGGACTAGCGGGAAAAATGAGCAGTTCTTC.

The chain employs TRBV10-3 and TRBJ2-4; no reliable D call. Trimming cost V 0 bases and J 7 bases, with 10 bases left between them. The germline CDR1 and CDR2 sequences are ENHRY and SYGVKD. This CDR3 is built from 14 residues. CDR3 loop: CAISESSYGNIQYF. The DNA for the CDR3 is TGTGCCATCAGTGAGTCCTCTTATGGGAACATTCAGTACTTC.

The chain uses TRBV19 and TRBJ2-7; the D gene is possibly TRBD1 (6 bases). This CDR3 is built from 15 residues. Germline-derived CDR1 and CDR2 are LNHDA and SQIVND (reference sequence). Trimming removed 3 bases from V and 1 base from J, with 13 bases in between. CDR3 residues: CASSMGQSPSYEQYF. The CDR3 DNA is TGTGCCAGTAGTATGGGACAATCGCCATCCTACGAGCAGTACTTC.

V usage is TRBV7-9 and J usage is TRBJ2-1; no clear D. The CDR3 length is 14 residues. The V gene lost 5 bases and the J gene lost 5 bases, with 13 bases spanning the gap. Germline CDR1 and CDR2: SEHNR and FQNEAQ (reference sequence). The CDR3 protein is CASSPRSQNNEQFF. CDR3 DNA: TGTGCCAGCAGCCCCCGGTCCCAAAACAATGAGCAGTTCTTC. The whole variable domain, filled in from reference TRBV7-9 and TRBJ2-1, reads DTGVSQNPRHKITKRGQNVTFRCDPISEHNRLYWYRQTLGQGPEFLTYFQNEAQLEKSRLLSDRFSAERPKGSFSTLEIQRTEQGDSAMYLCASSPRSQNNEQFFGPGTRLTVL.

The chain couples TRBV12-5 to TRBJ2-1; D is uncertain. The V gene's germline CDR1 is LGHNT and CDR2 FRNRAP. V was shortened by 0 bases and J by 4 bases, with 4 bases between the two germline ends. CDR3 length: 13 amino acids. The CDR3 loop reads CASGLVTYNEQFF. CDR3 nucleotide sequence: TGTGCTAGTGGTTTGGTAACTTACAATGAGCAGTTCTTC.

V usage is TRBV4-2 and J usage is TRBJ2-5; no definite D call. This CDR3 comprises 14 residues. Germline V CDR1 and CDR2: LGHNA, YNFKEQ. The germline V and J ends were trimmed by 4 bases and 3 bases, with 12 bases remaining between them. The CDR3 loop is CASSLAGGEETQYF. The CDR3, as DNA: TGTGCCAGCAGCCTCGCAGGTGGAGAAGAGACCCAGTACTTC.

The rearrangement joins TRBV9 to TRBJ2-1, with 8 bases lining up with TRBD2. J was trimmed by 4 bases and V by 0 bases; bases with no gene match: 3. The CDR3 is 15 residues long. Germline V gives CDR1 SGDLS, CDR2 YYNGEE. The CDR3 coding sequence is TGTGCCAGCAGCGTAGATAGCGGGAATTACAATGAGCAGTTCTTC. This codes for CASSVDSGNYNEQFF.

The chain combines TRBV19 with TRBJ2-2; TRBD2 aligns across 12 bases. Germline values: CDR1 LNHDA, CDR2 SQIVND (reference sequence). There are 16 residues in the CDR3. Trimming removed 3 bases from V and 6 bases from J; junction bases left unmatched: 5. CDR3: CASSIRLAGVAGELFF. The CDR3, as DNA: TGTGCCAGTAGTATTAGACTAGCGGGAGTAGCCGGGGAGCTGTTTTTT.